The 11 T cell receptor beta chains listed next were all sequenced from one sample in a study of beta chain features in type 1 diabetes. Study conclusions and caveats: Significant though moderate, a shortening of TCRB CDR3s appeared in all four CD4+ subsets of Type 1 diabetes patients.

Sequencing targeted expressed TCRB transcripts, as all isolated RNA had been reverse transcribed. Using immunoSEQ multiplex PCR, the repertoire was profiled, and TCRdb retains in-frame clones only, with some absent. The data hold some 45,000 clones, with about 66% observed a single time. For these receptors, no antigen is known. Sequencing was carried out using Tregs from blood. The receptor source for this set is a woman aged 18-29 years with type 1 diabetes.

This clone occurred a few times. The chain uses TRBV6-6 and TRBJ2-7, with TRBD1 as a possible D gene (5 bases). The CDR3 consists of 11 residues. V was pared by 9 bases and J by 3 bases, with 9 bases between. CDR1 MNHNY and CDR2 SVGAGI come from the germline V gene (reference sequence). The CDR3 protein is CASTGYYEQYF. DNA for the CDR3: TGTGCCAGTACAGGTTACTACGAGCAGTACTTC.

This chain connects TRBV5-4 to TRBJ1-2; weak D call: TRBD1 (6 bases). This CDR3 contains 14 residues. CDR1 and CDR2 (germline): SGHNT, YYREEE (reference sequence). The V gene lost 2 bases and the J gene lost 4 bases, with 12 bases spanning the gap. In DNA, the CDR3 is TGTGCCAGCAGCTTTCCAGGACAGCGCTATGGCTACACCTTC. It is translated as CASSFPGQRYGYTF.

This clone was found a few times. The V and J genes are TRBV18 and TRBJ1-1; D is ambiguous. This CDR3 contains 12 residues. Trimming removed 2 bases at V and 5 bases at J, with 6 bases between. Germline V gives CDR1 KGHSH, CDR2 LQKENI. CDR3 DNA sequence: TGTGCCAGCTCACCAAGGAGGACTGAAGCTTTCTTT. As protein: CASSPRRTEAFF.

The rearrangement joins TRBV18 to TRBJ2-3, with 12 bases fitting TRBD2. Trimming cost V 6 bases and J 2 bases; bases outside gene matches: 6. This CDR3 is 16 amino acids long. Germline V gene lookup returns CDR1 KGHSH and CDR2 LQKENI. The CDR3 loop reads CASSPRLAGVTDTQYF. In nucleotides, the CDR3 is TGTGCCAGCTCCCCCCGACTAGCGGGAGTCACAGATACGCAGTATTTT.

This clone was detected once. The J gene is TRBJ2-3, the V gene TRBV2; D might be TRBD2 (6 bases). Germline V lookup: CDR1 SNHLY, CDR2 FYNNEI. The CDR3 length is 13 residues. The V end was cut by 7 bases, the J end by 5 bases, with 13 bases between. The CDR3 region is CASKEGSRDTQYF. CDR3 in DNA: TGTGCCAGCAAGGAGGGTTCGAGAGATACGCAGTATTTT.

The count of this clone is one. The chain is built from TRBV13 and TRBJ2-7, with 14 bases aligning to TRBD2. The CDR3 spans 17 residues. The trim removed 4 bases at V and 3 bases at J, leaving 8 bases unmatched. The germline CDR1 and CDR2 sequences are PRHDT and FYEKMQ (reference sequence). CDR3 coding DNA: TGTGCCAGCAGCTCAAGGCAGGGACTAGCGGGGGTCTACGAGCAGTACTTC. The encoded protein is CASSSRQGLAGVYEQYF.

This clone was detected once. The same CDR3 also results from other DNA sequences found in this sample. V gene TRBV20-1 combines with J gene TRBJ2-7; D gene uncertain. The length of the CDR3 is 11 residues. Trimming left V 1 base short and J 3 bases short, with 4 bases between. Germline V gene data show CDR1 as DFQATT and CDR2 as SNEGSKA (reference sequence). CDR3 bases: TGCAGTGCTAGAGGAGGCTACGAGCAGTACTTC. Translating it yields CSARGGYEQYF.

The chain carries TRBV7-8 and TRBJ2-7, with TRBD2 matching 8 bases. The CDR3 covers 15 residues. In germline, CDR1 is SGHVS, CDR2 FQNEAQ. Unmatched junction bases numbered 7, after V lost 6 bases and J lost 0 bases. The CDR3 is CASSREAGDSYEQYF. The CDR3, as DNA: TGTGCCAGCAGTAGAGAAGCGGGGGACTCCTACGAGCAGTACTTC.

J is TRBJ2-4 and V is TRBV6-1; the match to TRBD2 covers 9 bases. Per the germline V gene, CDR1 is MNHNS and CDR2 is SASEGT. The CDR3 is made up of 16 amino acids. V was clipped by 3 bases and J by 0 bases; unmatched bases: 3. CDR3: CASSDGTSRAKNIQYF. The CDR3 bases are TGTGCCAGCAGTGACGGGACTAGCAGAGCCAAAAACATTCAGTACTTC.

The V and J genes are TRBV6-5 and TRBJ1-4; possibly TRBD1 for D (5 bases). The CDR3 totals 15 residues. V lost 6 bases, J lost 7 bases, and 18 bases lay in between. CDR1 is MNHEY and CDR2 is SVGAGI in the germline V gene. CDR3 coding DNA: TGTGCCAGCAGGGACGCTGGGGGAGGTGGTGAAAAACTGTTTTTT. Protein: CASRDAGGGGEKLFF.

This clone was detected only a few times. The chain employs TRBV7-2 and TRBJ2-7; D is uncertain. The CDR3 contains 13 residues. The ends were cut back, 3 bases at V and 3 bases at J, with 9 bases in the middle. Germline CDR1 SGHTA, CDR2 FQGNSA. The CDR3, as DNA: TGTGCCAGCAGCTTGAACGGTTACTACGAGCAGTACTTC. Its protein is CASSLNGYYEQYF.